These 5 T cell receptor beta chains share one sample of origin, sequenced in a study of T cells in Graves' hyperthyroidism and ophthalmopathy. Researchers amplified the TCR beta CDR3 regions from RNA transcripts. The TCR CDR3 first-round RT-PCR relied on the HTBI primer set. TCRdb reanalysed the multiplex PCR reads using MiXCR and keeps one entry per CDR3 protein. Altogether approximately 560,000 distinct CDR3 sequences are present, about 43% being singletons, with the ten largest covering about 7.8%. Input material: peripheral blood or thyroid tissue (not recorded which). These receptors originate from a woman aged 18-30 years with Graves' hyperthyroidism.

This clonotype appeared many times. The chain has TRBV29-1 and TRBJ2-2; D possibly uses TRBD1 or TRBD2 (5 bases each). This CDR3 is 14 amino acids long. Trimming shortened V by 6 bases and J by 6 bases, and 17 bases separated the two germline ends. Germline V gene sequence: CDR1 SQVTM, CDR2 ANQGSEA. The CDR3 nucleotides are TGCAGCGTCCTCACTACGGGACCGGCCGGGGAGCTGTTTTTT. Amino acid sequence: CSVLTTGPAGELFF.

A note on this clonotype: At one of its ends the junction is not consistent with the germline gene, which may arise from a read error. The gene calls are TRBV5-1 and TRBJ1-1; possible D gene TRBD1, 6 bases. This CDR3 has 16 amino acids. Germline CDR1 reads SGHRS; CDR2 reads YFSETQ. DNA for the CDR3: TGTGCCAGCAGCCTCCATGGGGGGCCCATGAACACTGAAGCTTTCTTT. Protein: CASSLHGGPMNTEAFF.

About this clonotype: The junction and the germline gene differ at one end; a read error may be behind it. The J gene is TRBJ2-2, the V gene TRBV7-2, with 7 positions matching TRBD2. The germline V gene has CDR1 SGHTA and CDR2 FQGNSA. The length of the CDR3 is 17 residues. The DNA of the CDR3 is TGCGCCAGCAGCCCCGTGGATAGCGGGTTGAACACCGGGGAGCTGTTTTTT. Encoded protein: CASSPVDSGLNTGELFF.

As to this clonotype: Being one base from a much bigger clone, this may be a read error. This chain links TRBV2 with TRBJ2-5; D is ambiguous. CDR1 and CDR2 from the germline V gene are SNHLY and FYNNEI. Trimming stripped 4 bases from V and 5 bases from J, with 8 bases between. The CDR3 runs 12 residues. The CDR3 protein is CASSAGMETQYF. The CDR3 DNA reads TGTGCCAGCAGTGCTGGAATGGAGACCCAGTACTTC.

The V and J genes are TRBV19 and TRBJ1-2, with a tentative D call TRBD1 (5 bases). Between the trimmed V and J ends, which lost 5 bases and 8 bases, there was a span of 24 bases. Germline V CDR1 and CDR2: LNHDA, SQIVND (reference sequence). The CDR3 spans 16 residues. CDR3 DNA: TGTGCCAGTAGTCTGGGGCGGCGCCTTAGACCCGTGGGCTACACCTTC. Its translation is CASSLGRRLRPVGYTF.